This entry lists 7 T cell receptor beta chains sequenced from one sample in a study of T cells in Graves' hyperthyroidism and ophthalmopathy. Researchers amplified the TCR beta CDR3 regions from RNA transcripts. In the first-round RT-PCR of the TCR CDR3, the HTBI primer set was used. From the multiplex PCR reads, TCRdb called clonotypes with MiXCR, one entry per CDR3 protein. This table has around 530,000 distinct CDR3 sequences, under 20% appearing once. The sequenced sample consisted of blood. The receptors were sampled from a young woman with Graves' ophthalmopathy.

V usage is TRBV2 and J usage is TRBJ1-6, with D uncertain. Trimming pared 8 bases from V and 5 bases from J, leaving 19 bases between. Germline V gene sequence: CDR1 SNHLY, CDR2 FYNNEI. The CDR3 spans 16 residues. The CDR3 loop reads CASLRDPGINNSPLHF. The DNA for the CDR3 is TGTGCCAGCTTAAGGGATCCGGGAATTAATAATTCACCCCTCCACTTT.

V gene TRBV19 combines with J gene TRBJ1-5, with 7 bases aligning to TRBD1. The junction had 16 bases not matched to a gene; V was cut back by 5 bases and J by 3 bases. Per germline, CDR1 LNHDA and CDR2 SQIVND (reference sequence). The CDR3 contains 18 residues. Written as DNA, the CDR3 is TGTGCCAGTAGTGCCCACCGGGACAGCAATAGGGACAATCAGCCCCAGCATTTT. Translated, it gives CASSAHRDSNRDNQPQHF.

This clonotype was observed many times. The chain couples TRBV15 to TRBJ2-7; 8 positions agree with TRBD1. This CDR3 is built from 16 residues. Germline V gene data show CDR1 as LNHNV and CDR2 as YYDKDF (reference sequence). J gave up 0 bases and V 3 bases, and 7 bases lay outside the gene matches. The CDR3 coding sequence is TGTGCCACCAGCAGTCCGCGGGACAGGCTCTCCTACGAGCAGTACTTC. Its translation: CATSSPRDRLSYEQYF.

Comment on this clonotype: Being one base from a much bigger clone, this may be a read error. The V call is TRBV7-9, the J call TRBJ1-5, with D possibly TRBD1 on 6 matching bases. V lost 6 bases and J 7 bases, leaving 16 bases between the germline ends. The germline gives CDR1 SEHNR, CDR2 FQNEAQ (reference sequence). The CDR3 length is 14 residues. This CDR3 reads CASSPDRRQQPQHF. The CDR3 nucleotides are TGTGCCAGCAGTCCCGACAGGAGACAACAGCCCCAGCATTTT.

This clonotype was seen many times. The chain joins TRBV28 to TRBJ2-1; 9 bases match TRBD2. Germline V gene data show CDR1 as MDHEN and CDR2 as SYDVKM. The V segment lost 3 bases and the J segment 5 bases; nucleotides outside the gene matches: 2. The length of the CDR3 is 14 residues. The CDR3 here is CASSFLAGDNEQFF. Here the CDR3 DNA reads TGTGCCAGCAGTTTCTTAGCGGGAGACAATGAGCAGTTCTTC.

Only a few counts were recorded for this clonotype. J is TRBJ2-5 and V is TRBV19; TRBD1 matches 8 bases. This CDR3 is built from 13 residues. V gave up 6 bases and J gave up 2 bases; unmatched junction bases: 2. Germline CDR1 and CDR2: LNHDA and SQIVND (reference sequence). CDR3 amino acids: CASRTGGQETQYF. Written as DNA, the CDR3 is TGTGCCAGTAGAACAGGGGGACAAGAGACCCAGTACTTC.

The chain combines TRBV5-8 with TRBJ2-1; D unresolved. Looked up from germline, CDR1 is SGHTS and CDR2 is YDEGEE. V dropped 2 bases and J dropped 1 base, with 7 bases sitting between them. The CDR3 spans 14 residues. CDR3 residues: CASSLWASYNEQFF. The CDR3 DNA is TGTGCCAGCAGCTTATGGGCTTCCTACAATGAGCAGTTCTTC.